The clone carrying this T cell receptor (beta chain) is a singleton in its sample. Authors' processing steps: Estimation of nucleated cell counts relied on the amplification of reference gene primers. TCRdb's copy holds only in-frame clones and misses some; the assay was immunoSEQ multiplex PCR. D and trimming were read from the DNA, whereas the V and J calls and clone size are those reported in that table. Altogether approximately 50,000 clones are present, around 85% being singletons, with the ten largest covering roughly 6.7%. These data originate in a study of blood T cell repertoires in COVID-19. As for the study in general: There were acute and convalescent COVID-19 samples, and they came from the United States, Italy and Spain. In each case, the material was cDNA or gDNA derived from T cells, B-cell-depleted T cells, or PBMCs.

Sequencing used peripheral blood. This TCR derives from a man in his sixties with acute or convalescent COVID-19.

The CDR3 DNA sequence: TGCAGCGTTGACGGGTCGGGAACACCTACGAACACTGAAGCTTTCTTT. Amino acids: CSVDGSGTPTNTEAFF. The V call is TRBV29-1, the J call TRBJ1-1, with D unclear. V was trimmed by 3 bases and J by 1 base, leaving 18 bases between them. Germline values: CDR1 SQVTM, CDR2 ANQGSEA. The CDR3 contains 16 residues.